This T cell receptor beta chain is drawn from a study of CD8+ T cells in alopecia areata. For the study at large: Those patients who were treated received oral tofacitinib, which was given at 5 to 10 mg twice daily for moderate-to-severe alopecia areata. After 6 to 18 months of tofacitinib, follow-up continued 6 months off drug.

The authors extracted RNA and reverse transcribed it into cDNA as the sequencing template. The repertoire was sequenced with immunoSEQ multiplex PCR; TCRdb's copy has only in-frame clones and lacks some. Here the sample spans 90,000 to 100,000 clones, approximately 66% being singletons. Study-wide findings and caveats: The study found that many expanded lesional clones persisted in scalp and blood during tofacitinib. Whether baseline CD8+ expansion is linked to response remains uncertain, given a single nonresponder.

As regards this clone: Its antigen remains unidentified.

The sample's treatment: oral pan-JAK inhibitor, 5-10 mg twice daily. Trimming shortened V by 6 bases and J by 5 bases, and 16 bases separated the two germline ends. The CDR3 is 14 residues long. The germline gives CDR1 MNHEY, CDR2 SMNVEV (reference sequence). The sequence derives from a human donor with alopecia areata. The chain combines TRBV27 with TRBJ1-2; D is perhaps TRBD1 (5 bases). The sample was CD8+ T cells sorted from blood, taken at week 4, from a patient treated with tofacitinib. CDR3 sequence (DNA): TGTGCCAGCAGCGACAGAGTGGGGTGGTATGGCTACACCTTC. Translating gives CASSDRVGWYGYTF.